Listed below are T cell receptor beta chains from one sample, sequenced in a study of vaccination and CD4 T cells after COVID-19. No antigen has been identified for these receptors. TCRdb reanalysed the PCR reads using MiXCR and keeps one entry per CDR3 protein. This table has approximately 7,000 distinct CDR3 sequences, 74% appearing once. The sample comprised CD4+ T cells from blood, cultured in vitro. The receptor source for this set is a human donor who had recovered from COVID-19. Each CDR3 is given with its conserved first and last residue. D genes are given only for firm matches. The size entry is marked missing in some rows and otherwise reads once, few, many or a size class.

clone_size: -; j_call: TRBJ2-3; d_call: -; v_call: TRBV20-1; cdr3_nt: TGCAGTGCTTCGGGACTGCACACAGATACGCAGTATTTT; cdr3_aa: CSASGLHTDTQYF
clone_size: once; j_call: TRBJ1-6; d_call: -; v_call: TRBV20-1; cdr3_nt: TGCAGTGCTAGAGATTATGATGCGGGCCCCCTCCACTTT; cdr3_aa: CSARDYDAGPLHF
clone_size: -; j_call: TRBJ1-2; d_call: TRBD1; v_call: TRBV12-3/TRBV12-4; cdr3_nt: TGTGCCAGCAGTTTAGGGACAGGGGGCTACACCTTC; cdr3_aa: CASSLGTGGYTF
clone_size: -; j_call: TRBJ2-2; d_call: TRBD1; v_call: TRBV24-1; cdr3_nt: TGTGCCACCAGTGAGGACAGGGCCGGCGGGGAGCTGTTTTTT; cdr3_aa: CATSEDRAGGELFF
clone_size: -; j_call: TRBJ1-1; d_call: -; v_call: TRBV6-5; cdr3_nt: TGTGCCAGCAGTTGGGGTTGGAGTGAAGCTTTCTTT; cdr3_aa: CASSWGWSEAFF
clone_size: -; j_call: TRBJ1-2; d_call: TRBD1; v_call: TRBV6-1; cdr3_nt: TGTGCCAGCAGTGAAGCATACGACAGGGGTGACTATGGCTACACCTTC; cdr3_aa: CASSEAYDRGDYGYTF
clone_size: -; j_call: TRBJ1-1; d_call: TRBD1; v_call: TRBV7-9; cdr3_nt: TGTGCCAGCAGCCCCCGACAGGGAATGAACACTGAAGCTTTCTTT; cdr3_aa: CASSPRQGMNTEAFF
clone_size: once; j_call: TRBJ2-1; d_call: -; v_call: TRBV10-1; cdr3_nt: TGCGCCAGCAGTGATTTTTCGGGACCAGGGCTAGGCAATGAGCAGTTCTTC; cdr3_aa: CASSDFSGPGLGNEQFF
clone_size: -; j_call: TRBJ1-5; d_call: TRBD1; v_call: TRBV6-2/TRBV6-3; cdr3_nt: TGTGCCAGCAGTTACCCATACACGATGGACAGGATTAATCAGCCCCAGCATTTT; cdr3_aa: CASSYPYTMDRINQPQHF
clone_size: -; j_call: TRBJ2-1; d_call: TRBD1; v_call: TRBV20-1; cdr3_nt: TGCAGTGCTAAACAGGGGGCCCACAATGAGCAGTTCTTC; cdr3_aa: CSAKQGAHNEQFF
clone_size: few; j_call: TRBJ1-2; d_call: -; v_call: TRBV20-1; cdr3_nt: TGCAGTGCTAGGATCAGGCCCCTGGGGGGCTACACCTTC; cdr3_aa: CSARIRPLGGYTF
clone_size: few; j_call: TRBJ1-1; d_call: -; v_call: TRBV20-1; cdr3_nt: TGCAGTGCGTCCCGGGACTCGTACCGTGAAGCTTTCTTT; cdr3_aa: CSASRDSYREAFF
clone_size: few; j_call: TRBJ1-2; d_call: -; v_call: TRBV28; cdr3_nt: TGTGCCAGCAGTTTAGTGACAGTCCCATATGGCTACACCTTC; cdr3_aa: CASSLVTVPYGYTF
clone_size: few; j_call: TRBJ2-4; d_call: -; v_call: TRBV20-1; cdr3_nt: TGCAGTGCTAGAGATTGGAGGGTTGGGGAAAACATTCAGTACTTC; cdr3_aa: CSARDWRVGENIQYF
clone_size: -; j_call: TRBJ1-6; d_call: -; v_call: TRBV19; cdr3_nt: TGTGCCAGTAGTATAGCCCCCTTTCGGGAAAGGAATTCACCCCTCCACTTT; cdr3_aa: CASSIAPFRERNSPLHF
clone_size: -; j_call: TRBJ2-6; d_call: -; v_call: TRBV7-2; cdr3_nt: TGTGCCAGCAGCTATCTAAACTCTGGGGCCAACGTCCTGACTTTC; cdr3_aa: CASSYLNSGANVLTF
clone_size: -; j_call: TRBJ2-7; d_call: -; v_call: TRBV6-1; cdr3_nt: TGTGCCAGCAGTGAATACCCCCCTGGGCAGTACTTC; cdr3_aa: CASSEYPPGQYF
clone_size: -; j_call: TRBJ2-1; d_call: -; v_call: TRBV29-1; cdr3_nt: TGCAGCGTTGAAGCCCAACCCTATGAGCAGTTCTTC; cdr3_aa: CSVEAQPYEQFF
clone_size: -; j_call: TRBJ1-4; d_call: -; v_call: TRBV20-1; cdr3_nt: TGCAGTGCTAGAGACGGATTAGGGCTGGGGGAAAAACTGTTTTTT; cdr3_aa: CSARDGLGLGEKLFF
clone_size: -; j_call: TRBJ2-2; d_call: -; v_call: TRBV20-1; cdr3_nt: TGCAGTGCTAGGCATATCACCGGGGAGCTGTTTTTT; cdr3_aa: CSARHITGELFF
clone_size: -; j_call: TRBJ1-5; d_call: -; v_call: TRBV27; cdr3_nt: TGCTCCAGCAGGTCTGTCGCAGGGCCTAGCAATCAGCCCCAGCATTTT; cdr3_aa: CSSRSVAGPSNQPQHF
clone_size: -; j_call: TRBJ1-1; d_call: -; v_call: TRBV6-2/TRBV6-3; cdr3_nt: TGTGCCAGCAGTTACAGGGGGGGTAGACGGTTGAACACTGAAGCTTTCTTT; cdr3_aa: CASSYRGGRRLNTEAFF
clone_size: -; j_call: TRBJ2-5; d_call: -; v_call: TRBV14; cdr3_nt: TGTGCCAGCAGCCAAGTAGCTGAGACCCAGTACTTC; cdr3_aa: CASSQVAETQYF
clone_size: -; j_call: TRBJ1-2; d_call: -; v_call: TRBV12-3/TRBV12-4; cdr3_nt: TGTGCCAGCAGTCGAGCCAACTATGGCTACACCTTC; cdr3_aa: CASSRANYGYTF
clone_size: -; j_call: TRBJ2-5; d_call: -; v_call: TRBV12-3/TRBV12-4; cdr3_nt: TGTGCCAGCAGTTTAACTAGACAAGAGACCCAGTACTTC; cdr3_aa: CASSLTRQETQYF
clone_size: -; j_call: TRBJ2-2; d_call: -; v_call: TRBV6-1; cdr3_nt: TGTGCCAGCCGCCGGCGGCAGGGTAACACCGGGGAGCTGTTTTTT; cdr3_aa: CASRRRQGNTGELFF
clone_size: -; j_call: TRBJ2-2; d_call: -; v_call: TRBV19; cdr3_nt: TGTGCCAGTAGTACAAATTCCTGGGGGCCGGACACCGGGGAGCTGTTTTTT; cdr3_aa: CASSTNSWGPDTGELFF
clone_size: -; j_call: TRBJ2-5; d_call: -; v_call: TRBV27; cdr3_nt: TGTGCCAGCAGTGCCAGACAGATGGGGGAGACCCAGTACTTC; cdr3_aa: CASSARQMGETQYF
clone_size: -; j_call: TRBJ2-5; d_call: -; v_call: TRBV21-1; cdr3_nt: TGTGCCAGCAGCAAAGGTGTAGGTCGAGAGACCCAGTACTTC; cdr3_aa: CASSKGVGRETQYF
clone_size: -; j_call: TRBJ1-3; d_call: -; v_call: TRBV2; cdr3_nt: TGTGCCAGCACAGGAGAGACCAACACCATATATTTT; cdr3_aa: CASTGETNTIYF
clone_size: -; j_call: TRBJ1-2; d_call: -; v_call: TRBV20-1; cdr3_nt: TGCAGTGCTAGTGGGAGAACTACCGACTATGGCTACACCTTC; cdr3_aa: CSASGRTTDYGYTF
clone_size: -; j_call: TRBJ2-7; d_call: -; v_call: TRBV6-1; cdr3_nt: TGTGCCAGCAGCCCGGACAGATACTACGAGCAGTACTTC; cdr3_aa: CASSPDRYYEQYF
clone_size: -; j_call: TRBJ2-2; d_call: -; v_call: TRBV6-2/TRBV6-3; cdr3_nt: TGTGCCAGCAGTTACTCGAAGACCTCAATTAACACCGGGGAGCTGTTTTTT; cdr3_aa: CASSYSKTSINTGELFF
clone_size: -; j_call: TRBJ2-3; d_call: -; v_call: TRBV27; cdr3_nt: TGTGCCAGCGGGCTAGCAGGGGCAGATACGCAGTATTTT; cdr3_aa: CASGLAGADTQYF
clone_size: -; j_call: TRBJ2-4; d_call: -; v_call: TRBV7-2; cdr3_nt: TGTGCCAGCAGCTCTGGGACGAGGCTCAAAAACATTCAGTACTTC; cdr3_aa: CASSSGTRLKNIQYF
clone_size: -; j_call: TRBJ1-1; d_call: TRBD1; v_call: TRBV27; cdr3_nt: TGTGCCAGCACCAGGGACAGGGAAGGGGCTGAAGCTTTCTTT; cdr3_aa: CASTRDREGAEAFF
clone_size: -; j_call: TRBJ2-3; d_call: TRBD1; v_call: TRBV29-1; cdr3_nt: TGCAGCGTTGAAGGGGGCCGGACAGGGCAAGATACGCAGTATTTT; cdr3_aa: CSVEGGRTGQDTQYF
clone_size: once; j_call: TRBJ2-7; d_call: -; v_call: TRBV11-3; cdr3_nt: TGTGCCAGCAGCGGGGGGGACAGTGCGTCCTACGAGCAGTACTTC; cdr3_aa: CASSGGDSASYEQYF
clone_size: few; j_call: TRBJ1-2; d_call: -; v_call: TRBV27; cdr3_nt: TGTGCCAGCAGTTTGTCAGGGCGTTATGGCTACACCTTC; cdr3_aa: CASSLSGRYGYTF
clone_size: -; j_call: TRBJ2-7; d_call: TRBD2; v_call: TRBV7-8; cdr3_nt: TGTGCCAGCAGCCCCCCCCTGCGGGAGGCCCCCTACGAGCAGTACTTC; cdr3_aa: CASSPPLREAPYEQYF
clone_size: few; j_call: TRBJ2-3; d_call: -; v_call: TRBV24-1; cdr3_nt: TGTGCCACCAGTGACCCGAGACAGACAGATACGCAGTATTTT; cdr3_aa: CATSDPRQTDTQYF
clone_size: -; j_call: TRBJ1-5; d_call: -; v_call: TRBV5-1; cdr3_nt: TGCGCCAGCAGGGCTGACGGGGGAAGCAATCAGCCCCAGCATTTT; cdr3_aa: CASRADGGSNQPQHF
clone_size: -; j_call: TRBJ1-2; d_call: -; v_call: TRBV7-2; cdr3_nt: TGTGCCAGCAGCGCGTTTGGGGGGTCTGGCTACACCTTC; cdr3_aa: CASSAFGGSGYTF
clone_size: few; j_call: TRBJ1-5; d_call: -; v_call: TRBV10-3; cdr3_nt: TGTGCCATCAGTGAGTCTTTGGGACACTGGGGGTCACAGCCCCAGCATTTT; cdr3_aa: CAISESLGHWGSQPQHF
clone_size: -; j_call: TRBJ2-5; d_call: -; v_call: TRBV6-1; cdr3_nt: TGTGCCAGCAGCCCCCCGGGACGACAAGAGACCCAGTACTTC; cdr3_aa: CASSPPGRQETQYF
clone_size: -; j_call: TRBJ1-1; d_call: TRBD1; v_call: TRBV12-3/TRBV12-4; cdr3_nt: TGTGCCAGCAGTCCACAGGGGATGAACACTGAAGCTTTCTTT; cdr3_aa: CASSPQGMNTEAFF